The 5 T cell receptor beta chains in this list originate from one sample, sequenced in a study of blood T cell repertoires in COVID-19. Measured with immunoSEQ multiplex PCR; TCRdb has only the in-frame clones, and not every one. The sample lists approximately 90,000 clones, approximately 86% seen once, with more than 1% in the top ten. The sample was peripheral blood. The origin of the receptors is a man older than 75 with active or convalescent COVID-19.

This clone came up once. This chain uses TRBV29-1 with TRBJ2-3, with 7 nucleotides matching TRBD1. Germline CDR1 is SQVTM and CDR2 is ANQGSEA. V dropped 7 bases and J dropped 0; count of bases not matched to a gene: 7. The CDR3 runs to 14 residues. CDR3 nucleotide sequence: TGCAGCGGTGGGACAGCACTTAGCACAGATACGCAGTATTTT. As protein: CSGGTALSTDTQYF.

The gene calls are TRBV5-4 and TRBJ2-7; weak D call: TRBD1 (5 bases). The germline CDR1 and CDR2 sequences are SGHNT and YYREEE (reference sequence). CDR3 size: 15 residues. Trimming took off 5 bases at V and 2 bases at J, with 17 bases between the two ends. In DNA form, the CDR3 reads TGTGCCAGCAGTTCCCTCCCGACAGTGACCTACGAGCAGTACTTC. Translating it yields CASSSLPTVTYEQYF.

The CDR3 nucleotides read TGCGCCAGCAGCCCCGGACAGGCAAACACCATATATTTT. Its protein product is CASSPGQANTIYF. The chain couples TRBV5-1 to TRBJ1-3; the match to TRBD1 covers 7 bases. With 4 bases clipped from V and 6 bases from J, the junction kept 4 bases outside the gene matches. This CDR3 has 13 amino acids. Germline assignment: CDR1 SGHRS and CDR2 YFSETQ. The complete variable domain, with remaining parts taken from reference TRBV5-1 and TRBJ1-3, reads KAGVTQTPRYLIKTRGQQVTLSCSPISGHRSVSWYQQTPGQGLQFLFEYFSETQRNKGNFPGRFSGRQFSNSRSEMNVSTLELGDSALYLCASSPGQANTIYFGEGSWLTVV.

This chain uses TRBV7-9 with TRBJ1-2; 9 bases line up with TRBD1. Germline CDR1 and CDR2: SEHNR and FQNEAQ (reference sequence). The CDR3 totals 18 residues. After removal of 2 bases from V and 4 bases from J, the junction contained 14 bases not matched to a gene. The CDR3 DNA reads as TGTGCCAGCAGCTTACTTGGGACAGGGCATCACGACGGCTATGGCTACACCTTC. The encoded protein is CASSLLGTGHHDGYGYTF.

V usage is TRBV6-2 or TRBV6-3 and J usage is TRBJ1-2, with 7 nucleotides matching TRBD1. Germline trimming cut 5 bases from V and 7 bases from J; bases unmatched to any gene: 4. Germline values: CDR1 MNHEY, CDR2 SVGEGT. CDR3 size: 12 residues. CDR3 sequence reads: CASSQTGFGYTF. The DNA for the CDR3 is TGTGCCAGCAGTCAGACAGGGTTTGGCTACACCTTC.